The text below deals with one TCR beta chain. Its antigen is as yet unknown. The data were taken from a study of STAT3 mutations in large granular lymphocyte leukemia. Study observations and caveats: Some patients had persisting codominant clonotypes that could mask small clones. In T-cell large granular lymphocyte leukemia, about half of patients showed multiple immunodominant subclonotypes.

TCRdb keeps only in-frame clones here, not all; method: immunoSEQ multiplex PCR. The sample records around 7,800 clones, around nine tenths being singletons. V shed 3 bases and J shed 9 bases, with 15 bases lying between them. Germline lookup yields CDR1 MNHEY and CDR2 SMNVEV (reference sequence). CDR3 length equals 15 residues. Sequences were obtained from peripheral blood mononuclear cells. The receptor was derived from a man older than 75 with T-cell large granular lymphocyte leukemia. Some clones in this sample may be carry-over from other donors' samples. The chain couples TRBV27 to TRBJ1-6, with D possibly matching TRBD1 (6 bases). CDR3 sequence: CASSFTTGWRSPLHF. CDR3 bases: TGTGCCAGCAGTTTCACCACAGGGTGGCGTTCACCCCTCCACTTT.